What follows are 5 T cell receptor beta chains derived from one specimen sequenced in a study of neurological immune-mediated disorders. The time point was: longitudinal time-point 3. TCRdb fed the 5' RACE reads into MiXCR, producing one record per CDR3 protein. The table lists roughly 100,000 distinct CDR3 sequences, under 14% of them singletons. What was sequenced was PBMCs. These receptors all come from a female donor with HTLV-1-associated myelopathy (HAM/TSP).

This clonotype was seen only a few times. The rearrangement joins TRBV19 to TRBJ1-1; D gene unclear. CDR1 LNHDA and CDR2 SQIVND come from the germline V gene (reference sequence). V was cut by 3 bases and J by 6 bases, with 5 bases left in between. There are 11 residues in the CDR3. The CDR3 loop is CASSMGPEAFF. Written as DNA, the CDR3 is TGTGCCAGTAGTATGGGTCCTGAAGCTTTCTTT.

This clonotype was counted at least ten times. The J gene is TRBJ1-3, the V gene TRBV7-9; no reliable D call. CDR1 and CDR2 from the germline V gene are SEHNR and FQNEAQ (reference sequence). The germline V and J ends were trimmed by 5 bases and 4 bases, with 6 bases remaining between them. The CDR3 consists of 12 residues. The DNA of the CDR3 is TGTGCCAGCAGCCCCGGAGGAAACACCATATATTTT. Amino acids: CASSPGGNTIYF.

This clonotype showed up many times. V usage is TRBV7-2 and J usage is TRBJ2-3, with D uncertain. The CDR3 totals 13 residues. Germline V gene lookup returns CDR1 SGHTA and CDR2 FQGNSA. The V gene lost 7 bases and the J gene lost 5 bases, with 13 bases spanning the gap. As DNA, the CDR3 is TGTGCCAGCACCTACCCGAAGGGAGATACGCAGTATTTT. Translating gives CASTYPKGDTQYF.

This clonotype appeared many times. The chain recombines TRBV5-1 with TRBJ2-7; 8 bases are a match to TRBD2. Germline trimming cut 4 bases from V and 0 bases from J; bases unmatched to any gene: 6. This CDR3 has 15 residues. The germline gives CDR1 SGHRS, CDR2 YFSETQ. Written as DNA, the CDR3 is TGCGCCAGCAGCCCGGGGGGGGGGAGCTCCTACGAGCAGTACTTC. Residues: CASSPGGGSSYEQYF.

At least ten counts were recorded for this clonotype. The chain is built from TRBV5-1 and TRBJ2-1; D is perhaps TRBD2 (6 bases). CDR3 length equals 13 residues. Germline CDR1 and CDR2: SGHRS and YFSETQ. The ends were cut back, 1 base at V and 10 bases at J, with 12 bases in the middle. The CDR3 is CASSLSGLGEQFF. For the CDR3, the DNA is TGCGCCAGCAGCTTGTCGGGACTTGGAGAGCAGTTCTTC.